Shown below are 30 T cell receptor beta chains from a single sample sequenced in a study of T cells in Graves' hyperthyroidism and ophthalmopathy. It was RNA transcripts that yielded the amplified TCR beta CDR3 regions. A first-round RT-PCR of the TCR CDR3 used the HTBI primer set. TCRdb redid the calling of the multiplex PCR reads with MiXCR, one entry per CDR3 protein. The sample consists of 650,000 to 850,000 distinct CDR3 sequences, around a sixth of them appearing once. The specimen sequenced was blood. These receptors were collected from a woman in her forties or fifties with Graves' hyperthyroidism that later progressed to Graves' ophthalmopathy.

V is TRBV10-3 and J is TRBJ2-3; D could derive from TRBD1 or TRBD2 (5 bases each). Per germline, CDR1 ENHRY and CDR2 SYGVKD. This CDR3 has 13 residues. Trimming left V 8 bases short and J 4 bases short, with 13 bases between. The CDR3 DNA follows: TGTGCCATCGGGCGCAGGGAGCCAGATACGCAGTATTTT. Residues: CAIGRREPDTQYF.

The chain couples TRBV19 to TRBJ2-5; D is perhaps TRBD2 (6 bases). The ends were cut back, 3 bases at V and 0 bases at J, with 20 bases in the middle. There are 18 residues in the CDR3. Per the germline V gene, CDR1 is LNHDA and CDR2 is SQIVND (reference sequence). As DNA, the CDR3 is TGTGCCAGTAGTATGGGACTCCAGGCTAACATTCACCAAGAGACCCAGTACTTC. This encodes CASSMGLQANIHQETQYF.

This clonotype was seen ten or more times. J is TRBJ1-1 and V is TRBV12-3 or TRBV12-4; D gene unclear. Trimming pared 6 bases from V and 0 bases from J, leaving 5 bases between. There are 12 residues in the CDR3. The chain's CDR3 is CASREMNTEAFF. The DNA for the CDR3 is TGTGCCAGCAGGGAGATGAACACTGAAGCTTTCTTT.

This clonotype was found many times. This chain connects TRBV7-6 to TRBJ2-7, with D possibly matching TRBD1 (6 bases). Germline CDR1 is SGHVS and CDR2 is FNYEAQ. V shed 1 base and J shed 5 bases, with 6 bases lying between them. The CDR3 consists of 12 residues. CDR3 DNA: TGTGCCAGCAGCTTAGGACAGGACGAGCAGTACTTC. It encodes CASSLGQDEQYF. Using reference TRBV7-6 and TRBJ2-7 for the parts outside the CDR3, the full variable domain is GAGVSQSPRYKVTKRGQDVALRCDPISGHVSLYWYRQALGQGPEFLTYFNYEAQQDKSGLPNDRFSAERPEGSISTLTIQRTEQRDSAMYRCASSLGQDEQYFGPGTRLTVT.

This clonotype was seen a handful of times. The chain employs TRBV3-1 and TRBJ2-2; TRBD2 matches 8 bases. Germline CDR1 reads LGHDT; CDR2 reads YNNKEL (reference sequence). The CDR3 extends over 14 amino acids. The ends lost 6 bases at V and 4 bases at J; junction bases unmatched: 4. CDR3 bases: TGTGCCAGCAGACCCGGGACTAGCACCGGGGAGCTGTTTTTT. This gives the protein CASRPGTSTGELFF.

The gene calls are TRBV12-3 or TRBV12-4 and TRBJ2-3, with TRBD2 identical over 7 bases. V lost 7 bases, J lost 4 bases, and 14 bases stayed unmatched. This CDR3 spans 16 amino acids. The CDR3 coding sequence is TGTGCCAGCACCCGACTTCCTGGACTAGGGGCAGATACGCAGTATTTT. This sequence encodes CASTRLPGLGADTQYF.

This clonotype was recorded once. J is TRBJ2-3 and V is TRBV27; D is perhaps TRBD2 (5 bases). The CDR3 consists of 15 residues. Germline CDR1 reads MNHEY; CDR2 reads SMNVEV (reference sequence). Between the trimmed V and J ends, which lost 3 bases and 5 bases, there was a span of 15 bases. CDR3 in amino acids: CASSLAWLAVDTQYF. In DNA, the CDR3 is TGTGCCAGCAGTTTGGCCTGGCTAGCAGTAGATACGCAGTATTTT.

This clonotype was counted many times. J is TRBJ2-3 and V is TRBV20-1, with 7 positions matching TRBD2. CDR3 length: 14 residues. CDR1 and CDR2 (germline): DFQATT, SNEGSKA (reference sequence). V was pared by 3 bases and J by 2 bases, with 5 bases of the junction left unmatched. DNA of the CDR3: TGCAGTGCTAGGCAGCTAGCGGCCACAGATACGCAGTATTTT. Its protein is CSARQLAATDTQYF.

The sample holds a few counts of this clonotype. V and J are TRBV20-1 and TRBJ1-2; D gene ambiguous. The CDR3 is 10 amino acids. Trimming took 6 bases from V and 5 from J, leaving 7 bases between them. Per the germline V gene, CDR1 is DFQATT and CDR2 is SNEGSKA (reference sequence). CDR3 in DNA: TGCAGTGCACCCATGTATGGCTACACCTTC. It codes for CSAPMYGYTF.

The chain combines TRBV6-5 with TRBJ1-4; 8 bases are shared with TRBD1. The V and J ends lost 0 bases and 8 bases, in that order; junction bases with no gene match: 8. The CDR3 has 16 amino acids. Germline CDR1 reads MNHEY; CDR2 reads SVGAGI. DNA of the CDR3: TGTGCCAGCAGTTACTCGTATTCAGGGGGCCGGGAAAAACTGTTTTTT. This translates into CASSYSYSGGREKLFF.

This rearrangement joins TRBV15 to TRBJ2-7; a weak D match, TRBD1 (6 bases). The CDR3 sequence is 15 residues long. Per germline, CDR1 LNHNV and CDR2 YYDKDF (reference sequence). Trimming shortened V by 1 base and J by 3 bases, and 13 bases separated the two germline ends. CDR3 loop: CATSRVGQGNYEQYF. The CDR3 DNA reads as TGTGCCACCAGCAGAGTGGGCCAGGGGAACTACGAGCAGTACTTC. Filled out from reference TRBV15 and TRBJ2-7, the complete variable domain reads DAMVIQNPRYQVTQFGKPVTLSCSQTLNHNVMYWYQQKSSQAPKLLFHYYDKDFNNEADTPDNFQSRRPNTSFCFLDIRSPGLGDTAMYLCATSRVGQGNYEQYFGPGTRLTVT.

This clonotype was observed many times. J is TRBJ2-7 and V is TRBV20-1; D is unresolved. V gave up 2 bases and J gave up 6 bases, with 14 bases separating them. The V gene's germline CDR1 is DFQATT and CDR2 SNEGSKA (reference sequence). The CDR3 is 13 amino acids. Written as DNA, the CDR3 is TGCAGTGCTAGATGGTTGAGCCTCCGCGAGCAGTACTTC. Translating gives CSARWLSLREQYF.

This chain joins TRBV10-3 and TRBJ1-1, with 7 bases aligning to TRBD1. V gave up 9 bases and J gave up 1 base; unmatched junction bases: 2. The CDR3 spans 12 residues. Germline V gene sequence: CDR1 ENHRY, CDR2 SYGVKD. As DNA, the CDR3 is TGTGCCATTGGACAGGCGAACACTGAAGCTTTCTTT. Amino acids: CAIGQANTEAFF.

There are many counts of this clonotype. The chain employs TRBV3-1 and TRBJ2-1; no reliable D call. The CDR3 spans 13 residues. CDR1 and CDR2 from the germline V gene are LGHDT and YNNKEL (reference sequence). Trimming took off 4 bases at V and 6 bases at J, with 10 bases between the two ends. CDR3 sequence: CASSLTNINEQFF. CDR3 in DNA: TGTGCCAGCAGCCTCACCAACATCAATGAGCAGTTCTTC.

This clonotype was observed a few times. J is TRBJ2-5 and V is TRBV20-1; D remains ambiguous. From germline, CDR1 is DFQATT and CDR2 SNEGSKA (reference sequence). V was pared by 4 bases and J by 4 bases, with 10 bases between. The CDR3 runs 12 residues. CDR3 sequence (DNA): TGCAGTGCTACGGAACCGGGAGAGACCCAGTACTTC. Translated: CSATEPGETQYF.

This clonotype was found many times. This chain uses TRBV5-1 with TRBJ1-4; D is unclear. The CDR3 loop spans 14 amino acids. Per germline, CDR1 SGHRS and CDR2 YFSETQ. With 2 bases removed from V and 5 bases from J, the gap between germline ends came to 10 bases. Written as DNA, the CDR3 is TGCGCCAGCAGCTTAGAACGGAAAAATGAAAAACTGTTTTTT. It codes for CASSLERKNEKLFF.

This clonotype was seen many times. The chain uses TRBV24-1 and TRBJ1-1; 8 nucleotides align to TRBD1. V was pared by 4 bases and J by 1 base, with 7 bases of the junction left unmatched. The CDR3 spans 16 residues. Looked up from germline, CDR1 is KGHDR and CDR2 is SFDVKD. The CDR3 sequence is CATSEHDRGWNTEAFF. The DNA for the CDR3 is TGTGCCACCAGTGAACACGACAGGGGTTGGAACACTGAAGCTTTCTTT.

For this clonotype: This may be a read error: a much more frequent sequence differs by one nucleotide. This chain links TRBV2 with TRBJ2-5, with D possibly TRBD2 on 7 matching bases. CDR1 and CDR2 (germline): SNHLY, FYNNEI. This CDR3 has 13 residues. V was trimmed by 10 bases and J by 1 base, leaving 13 bases between them. The CDR3 is CAKGGVSQETQYF. CDR3 DNA sequence: TGTGCCAAGGGGGGGGTTAGCCAAGAGACCCAGTACTTC.

This clonotype has more than one count but fewer than ten. The chain has TRBV19 and TRBJ1-1; the match to TRBD1 covers 7 bases. V shed 10 bases and J 6 bases; nucleotides not matched to a gene: 20. The germline V gene encodes CDR1 LNHDA and CDR2 SQIVND (reference sequence). CDR3 length: 16 amino acids. As DNA, the CDR3 is TGTGCCACCGACGGGGACAGACGCGTTGACACTGCTGAAGCTTTCTTT. This gives the protein CATDGDRRVDTAEAFF.

This clonotype showed up many times. The V call is TRBV12-3 or TRBV12-4, the J call TRBJ2-7; 8 bases line up with TRBD1. Losses at the gene ends were 6 bases for V and 6 bases for J; bases not matched to a gene: 22. The CDR3 runs 18 residues. The CDR3 DNA is TGTGCCAGCAGCCCGACCAGGGGGCCCGGATGGGCTACTACCGAGCAGTACTTC. It is translated as CASSPTRGPGWATTEQYF.

The genes are TRBV20-1 and TRBJ2-7; the match to TRBD1 covers 7 bases. Germline V gene sequence: CDR1 DFQATT, CDR2 SNEGSKA (reference sequence). This CDR3 region has 14 residues. V shed 1 base and J 5 bases; nucleotides not matched to a gene: 8. In nucleotides, the CDR3 is TGCAGTGCTAGAGCACGGCAGGGGGTCCACGAGCAGTACTTC. Translation: CSARARQGVHEQYF.

This clonotype was counted many times. The chain employs TRBV11-2 and TRBJ2-3; D possibly matches TRBD1 or TRBD2 (6 bases each). Germline CDR1 reads SGHAT; CDR2 reads FQNNGV. V was trimmed by 0 bases and J by 4 bases, leaving 11 bases between them. CDR3 length: 15 amino acids. In DNA form, the CDR3 reads TGTGCCAGCAGCTTAGACGGGGGCCTCCCAGATACGCAGTATTTT. It specifies CASSLDGGLPDTQYF. Full variable domain (outside the CDR3, taken from reference TRBV11-2 and TRBJ2-3): EAGVAQSPRYKIIEKRQSVAFWCNPISGHATLYWYQQILGQGPKLLIQFQNNGVVDDSQLPKDRFSAERLKGVDSTLKIQPAKLEDSAVYLCASSLDGGLPDTQYFGPGTRLTVL.

The chain employs TRBV4-2 and TRBJ2-7, with D unclear. The germline V gene has CDR1 LGHNA and CDR2 YNFKEQ. The length of the CDR3 is 16 residues. Trimming pared 0 bases from V and 2 bases from J, leaving 14 bases between. The CDR3 DNA follows: TGTGCCAGCAGCCAAGAATCCGGGTGGGAACCCTACGAGCAGTACTTC. Its translation: CASSQESGWEPYEQYF.

This rearrangement joins TRBV7-2 to TRBJ2-1; D remains unclear. Germline values: CDR1 SGHTA, CDR2 FQGNSA. The CDR3 length is 15 residues. V lost 1 base, J lost 2 bases, and 9 bases lay in between. The DNA of the CDR3 is TGTGCCAGCAGCTTAGTTACTGAAACCTACAATGAGCAGTTCTTC. Residues: CASSLVTETYNEQFF.

This clonotype was seen at least ten times. The V gene is TRBV5-1, the J gene TRBJ2-2; D is unclear. V lost 7 bases to trimming and J lost 1 base, with 17 bases between them. CDR3 length: 16 residues. CDR1 SGHRS and CDR2 YFSETQ come from the germline V gene. CDR3 sequence (DNA): TGCGCCAGCTATCCCCCTATGTCGGGGAACACCGGGGAGCTGTTTTTT. It yields the protein CASYPPMSGNTGELFF.

This clonotype was seen repeatedly, ten times or more. The gene calls are TRBV6-2 or TRBV6-3 and TRBJ2-7; the match to TRBD2 covers 8 bases. In germline, CDR1 is MNHEY, CDR2 SVGEGT. Unmatched junction bases numbered 2, after V lost 5 bases and J lost 2 bases. The CDR3 is made up of 13 amino acids. The CDR3 loop reads CASSGGGTYEQYF. CDR3 nucleotide sequence: TGTGCCAGCAGTGGCGGGGGGACCTACGAGCAGTACTTC.

This clonotype came up a few times. This rearrangement joins TRBV9 to TRBJ1-4; D call uncertain. Germline V gene sequence: CDR1 SGDLS, CDR2 YYNGEE. V was pared by 1 base and J by 1 base, with 5 bases between. This CDR3 spans 14 amino acids. The CDR3 is CASSVSGTNEKLFF. CDR3 coding DNA: TGTGCCAGCAGCGTATCCGGAACTAATGAAAAACTGTTTTTT.

This clonotype was observed a few times. The V and J genes are TRBV20-1 and TRBJ1-4, with TRBD1 as a possible D gene (6 bases). The V end lost 5 bases, the J end lost 6 bases, and 13 bases lay between the germline ends. Germline V gene data show CDR1 as DFQATT and CDR2 as SNEGSKA (reference sequence). The CDR3 sequence is 13 residues long. The CDR3 is CSADRSLDEKLFF. CDR3 nucleotide sequence: TGCAGTGCTGACAGGTCCTTGGATGAAAAACTGTTTTTT.

This clonotype was recorded at least ten times. The V call is TRBV3-1, the J call TRBJ1-1; D remains ambiguous. This CDR3 is 14 amino acids long. Trimming shortened V by 1 base and J by 5 bases, and 11 bases separated the two germline ends. The germline CDR1 and CDR2 sequences are LGHDT and YNNKEL (reference sequence). CDR3 protein: CASSQVEGFTEAFF. The CDR3, as DNA: TGTGCCAGCAGCCAAGTCGAAGGTTTTACTGAAGCTTTCTTT.

The sample holds a few counts of this clonotype. The J gene is TRBJ1-3, the V gene TRBV7-2, with a weak D call TRBD1 (6 bases). Germline assignment: CDR1 SGHTA and CDR2 FQGNSA. The CDR3 totals 17 residues. The ends were cut back, 5 bases at V and 0 bases at J, with 17 bases in the middle. CDR3 in amino acids: CASSRFAGQISGNTIYF. CDR3 DNA sequence: TGTGCCAGCAGCCGATTCGCGGGACAAATCTCTGGAAACACCATATATTTT.